This TCR beta chain comes out of a study of blood T cells in healthy people across ages. The authors isolated at least 7 million PBMCs per sample. In germline, CDR1 is MDHEN, CDR2 SYDVKM. The CDR3 loop spans 16 amino acids. V lost 3 bases and J lost 2; bases outside the gene matches: 10. Combining a sample-barcoded 5' primer with a J-beta primer mix, a second PCR ran for about 7 to 11 cycles. Via MiXCR, TCRdb re-called the 5' RACE reads, giving one row per CDR3 protein. The sample has approximately 1.5 million distinct CDR3 sequences, about 31% seen once; the top ten hold 11%. The chain is built from TRBV28 and TRBJ2-7; 7 nucleotides agree with TRBD1. The material sequenced was blood. This receptor was obtained from a woman younger than 45 in good health. The CDR3, as DNA: TGTGCCAGCAGTTTTACTATGGGACAGACCACCTACGAGCAGTACTTC. This translates into CASSFTMGQTTYEQYF.